A selection of T cell receptor beta chains follows, all from one sample in a study of regulatory T cells in long-lasting Graves disease. MiXCR, applied by TCRdb to the multiplex PCR reads, yields one record per CDR3 protein. The data contain 350,000 to 450,000 distinct CDR3 sequences, roughly a fifth of them singletons. The sequencing here drew on peripheral blood mononuclear cells (PBMCs), taken when the disease was refractory, from a patient treated with antithyroid drugs. The receptors stem from a female donor with Graves disease. The CDR3 runs from the conserved cysteine through the conserved F or W. The D gene is left open where the match is weak. A row's size may be missing; if present it is once, few, many or a size class.

. | TRBJ2-7 | TRBV7-9 | 16 | . | TGTGCCAGCAGCTTAGGCGCCGGGCCGGTTGGGGAACCGCAGTACTTC | CASSLGAGPVGEPQYF
. | TRBJ2-2 | TRBV19 | 15 | . | TGTGCCAGTAGTCCGCACAGGGTAACGGTCGGGGAGCTGTTTTTT | CASSPHRVTVGELFF
TRBD1 | TRBJ2-2 | TRBV7-3 | 14 | few | TGTGCCAGCAGGGACAGGGGACGTACCGGGGAGCTGTTTTTT | CASRDRGRTGELFF
TRBD2 | TRBJ2-1 | TRBV15 | 15 | . | TGTGCCACCAGCGAAGCGGGAGAGTCCTACAATGAGCAGTTCTTC | CATSEAGESYNEQFF
. | TRBJ1-5 | TRBV7-2 | 12 | few | TGTGCCAGCAGCTGGGACACCCGGCCCCAGCATTTT | CASSWDTRPQHF
TRBD1 | TRBJ2-5 | TRBV20-1 | 13 | few | TGCAGAGTTGGACAGGGGGCCCAAGAGACCCAGTACTTC | CRVGQGAQETQYF
TRBD2 | TRBJ2-3 | TRBV28 | 16 | few | TGTGCCAGCAGTGCCAGACTAGCGTCTAGCACAGATACGCAGTATTTT | CASSARLASSTDTQYF
TRBD1 | TRBJ2-7 | TRBV2 | 15 | many | TGTGCCAGCAGTGAAGGAGGACAGGGGACTGTGGAGCAGTACTTC | CASSEGGQGTVEQYF
TRBD2 | TRBJ2-5 | TRBV7-8 | 16 | many | TGTGCCAGCAGCTTAGCGCTGGGGGGGGTGGGAGAGACCCAGTACTTC | CASSLALGGVGETQYF
. | TRBJ2-3 | TRBV7-8 | 14 | . | TGTGCCAGCAGCTTATCAGGGAGTGGAGATACGCAGTATTTT | CASSLSGSGDTQYF
TRBD1 | TRBJ1-6 | TRBV14 | 15 | . | TGTGCCAGCAGCCAAGGGGACAGGGAGAATTCACCCCTCCACTTT | CASSQGDRENSPLHF
. | TRBJ2-5 | TRBV7-9 | 13 | many | TGTGCCAGCAGCTCCTGGGGACAAGAGACCCAGTACTTC | CASSSWGQETQYF
. | TRBJ1-1 | TRBV30 | 13 | few | TGTGCCTGGAGTGTACCAGGGAGGACTGAAGCTTTCTTT | CAWSVPGRTEAFF
. | TRBJ2-3 | TRBV7-9 | 12 | . | TGTGCCAGCAGCCGCACCGGGGATACGCAGTATTTT | CASSRTGDTQYF
. | TRBJ2-2 | TRBV20-1 | 11 | many | TGCAGTGCTAGAAAGGCCGGGGAGCTGTTTTTT | CSARKAGELFF
. | TRBJ2-7 | TRBV6-2/TRBV6-3 | 15 | . | TGTGCCAGCAGTTACTCTCCCCCAGGGTCCCACGAGCAGTACTTC | CASSYSPPGSHEQYF
TRBD2 | TRBJ2-3 | TRBV28 | 16 | . | TGTGCCAGCAGCCCCGTCATGGCGGGAGGATCGGATACGCAGTATTTT | CASSPVMAGGSDTQYF
TRBD1 | TRBJ1-5 | TRBV28 | 16 | many | TGTGCCAGCATCCACAACGACCGGGACAGGGACCAGCCCCAGCATTTT | CASIHNDRDRDQPQHF
. | TRBJ1-5 | TRBV29-1 | 13 | once | TGCAGCATCCGAACAGGGAGCAATCAGCCCCAGCATTTT | CSIRTGSNQPQHF
. | TRBJ2-7 | TRBV6-2/TRBV6-3 | 15 | . | TGTGCCAGCAGCCGCATCCACAGGGATCCCTACGGGCAGTACTTC | CASSRIHRDPYGQYF
TRBD2 | TRBJ2-1 | TRBV7-3 | 18 | few | TGTGCCAGCAGCTTAACCCACGGGGCGGGGGGGTCCTACAATGAGCAGTTCTTC | CASSLTHGAGGSYNEQFF
. | TRBJ2-7 | TRBV10-3 | 12 | many | TGTGCCATCAGTGAACAGCCCTACGAGCAGTACTTC | CAISEQPYEQYF
. | TRBJ1-1 | TRBV29-1 | 14 | . | TGCAGCGTTGAAGATAACGCAGAGAACACTGAAGCTTTCTTT | CSVEDNAENTEAFF
TRBD1 | TRBJ2-5 | TRBV3-1 | 14 | many | TGTGCCAGCAGCCAAGATGTACTTCGGGGACAGGGGTACTTC | CASSQDVLRGQGYF
. | TRBJ1-1 | TRBV28 | 13 | many | TGTGCCAGCAGTTTTTCGAAGGTGTCTGAAGCTTTCTTT | CASSFSKVSEAFF
. | TRBJ2-7 | TRBV15 | 15 | few | TGTGCCACCAGCAGAGAAGACACAGGAGCCTACGAGCAGTACTTC | CATSREDTGAYEQYF
. | TRBJ2-2 | TRBV19 | 15 | . | TGTGCCAGTAGTATATGGTCCAGGAACACCGGGGAGCTGTTTTTT | CASSIWSRNTGELFF
TRBD1 | TRBJ2-7 | TRBV12-3/TRBV12-4 | 15 | many | TGTGCCAGCAGTTCCCGGGACAGGGGGCGAAGGGAGCAGTACTTC | CASSSRDRGRREQYF
. | TRBJ2-7 | TRBV15 | 17 | many | TGTGCCACCAGCAGAGAGCAGACCAGGGTAGGGACCTACGAGCAGTACTTC | CATSREQTRVGTYEQYF
TRBD1 | TRBJ1-2 | TRBV5-6 | 15 | . | TGTGCCAGCTGTACAAAACAGGGGGCCTATTATGGCTACACCTTC | CASCTKQGAYYGYTF
. | TRBJ1-6 | TRBV10-3 | 16 | . | TGTGCCAGCAGTTACTCGAATCTGGGTTTTAAGTCACCCCTCCACTTT | CASSYSNLGFKSPLHF
. | TRBJ2-3 | TRBV2 | 15 | few | TGTGCCAGCACTTCGTATAGGACAGACACAGATACGCAGTATTTT | CASTSYRTDTDTQYF
TRBD1 | TRBJ2-3 | TRBV5-1 | 16 | . | TGCGCCAGCAGCTCGGGACAGGGGTTCCGCACAGATACGCAGTATTTT | CASSSGQGFRTDTQYF
TRBD1 | TRBJ2-2 | TRBV7-8 | 14 | few | TGTGCCAGCAGCTTAGGACAGGGTAACGGGGAGCTGTTTTTT | CASSLGQGNGELFF
. | TRBJ1-1 | TRBV6-2/TRBV6-3 | 13 | many | TGTGCCAGCAGTGCCAGGGTGGGTACTGAAGCTTTCTTT | CASSARVGTEAFF
. | TRBJ1-1 | TRBV7-3 | 13 | . | TGTACCAGCAGCCCCACAGGGAACACTGAAGCTTTCTTT | CTSSPTGNTEAFF
TRBD1 | TRBJ1-2 | TRBV7-9 | 14 | many | TGTGCCAGCAGCTTAACCGGGACAGAAGGTGGCTACACCTTC | CASSLTGTEGGYTF
. | TRBJ2-7 | TRBV28 | 13 | many | TGTGCCAGCAGTTTCTTTGGCTCCTACGAGCAGTACTTC | CASSFFGSYEQYF
TRBD1 | TRBJ2-2 | TRBV5-1 | 16 | many | TGCGCCAGCAGCTTGGCCATCAGGGGGTCTACCGGGGAGCTGTTTTTT | CASSLAIRGSTGELFF
TRBD2 | TRBJ2-3 | TRBV6-5 | 17 | . | TGTGCCAGCAGTTACTCGGATCCTAGCGGAGGAGGAGGTACGCAGTATTTT | CASSYSDPSGGGGTQYF
. | TRBJ2-5 | TRBV28 | 16 | many | TGTGCCAGCAGATTGGACAGTTCAAAATCCCAAGAGACCCAGTACTTC | CASRLDSSKSQETQYF
. | TRBJ1-5 | TRBV25-1 | 17 | . | TGTGCCAGCAGTGAAGAGGACAATGTAAGAGGCAATCAGCCCCAGCATTTT | CASSEEDNVRGNQPQHF
TRBD1 | TRBJ1-1 | TRBV30 | 15 | . | TGTGCCTGGAGTGTACTAGACAGGGACATCACTGAAGCTTTCTTT | CAWSVLDRDITEAFF
. | TRBJ1-3 | TRBV30 | 15 | few | TGTGCCTGGGGGTTGGGCAGGGGAGGTGGAAACACCATATATTTT | CAWGLGRGGGNTIYF
. | TRBJ1-5 | TRBV2 | 15 | many | TGTGCCAGCAGTGAAGCGCTTTCAGGGCGGGAGCCCCAGCATTTT | CASSEALSGREPQHF
TRBD1 | TRBJ1-2 | TRBV2 | 14 | . | TGTGCCAGCAGTGATTGGGACAGGCGCCCTGGCTACACCTTC | CASSDWDRRPGYTF
. | TRBJ1-1 | TRBV5-1 | 13 | few | TGCGCCAGCAGCTTGACAGGGCCCACTGAAGCTTTCTTT | CASSLTGPTEAFF
TRBD1 | TRBJ2-1 | TRBV19 | 14 | . | TGTGCCATATCGACAGGGGAAAACTTGGATGAGCAGTTCTTC | CAISTGENLDEQFF
TRBD1 | TRBJ2-2 | TRBV24-1 | 17 | few | TGTGCCACCAGTGAATCCGGACAGGGGGCGGGGACCGGGGAGCTGTTTTTT | CATSESGQGAGTGELFF
. | TRBJ1-2 | TRBV5-8 | 13 | many | TGTGCCAGCCAAGGAAGGGGGAACTATGGCTACACCTTC | CASQGRGNYGYTF
. | TRBJ2-5 | TRBV6-1 | 12 | many | TGTGCCAGCAGGAGGAGGGCAGAGACCCAGTACTTC | CASRRRAETQYF
TRBD1 | TRBJ1-2 | TRBV28 | 14 | many | TGTGCCAGCAGGTACCCAACAGGGGACTATGGCTACACCTTC | CASRYPTGDYGYTF
TRBD1 | TRBJ1-2 | TRBV6-1 | 15 | few | TGTGCCAGCAGGTCGAGTGGACAGGGCTTGGGTGGCTACACCTTC | CASRSSGQGLGGYTF
TRBD2 | TRBJ2-5 | TRBV28 | 15 | many | TGTGCCAGCAGTCTCGGGACTAGCGGGAAAGAGACCCAGTACTTC | CASSLGTSGKETQYF
. | TRBJ1-5 | TRBV7-9 | 15 | few | TGTGCCAGCAGTTCGGACAAGGGCTTCAATCAGCCCCAGCATTTT | CASSSDKGFNQPQHF
. | TRBJ2-5 | TRBV5-1 | 14 | few | TGCGCCAGCAGCGTACGAGCCACTCGGGAGACCCAGTACTTC | CASSVRATRETQYF
TRBD2 | TRBJ2-5 | TRBV20-1 | 15 | few | TGCAGTGCTAGGATATACCGAACCGGGGGGGAGACCCAGTACTTC | CSARIYRTGGETQYF
TRBD1 | TRBJ2-5 | TRBV20-1 | 12 | . | TGCAGTAGAGGCGGGACACAGGGGGCCCAGTACTTC | CSRGGTQGAQYF
. | TRBJ2-7 | TRBV6-4 | 11 | few | TGTGCCATCGGGAGTCCCTACGGGCAGTACTTC | CAIGSPYGQYF